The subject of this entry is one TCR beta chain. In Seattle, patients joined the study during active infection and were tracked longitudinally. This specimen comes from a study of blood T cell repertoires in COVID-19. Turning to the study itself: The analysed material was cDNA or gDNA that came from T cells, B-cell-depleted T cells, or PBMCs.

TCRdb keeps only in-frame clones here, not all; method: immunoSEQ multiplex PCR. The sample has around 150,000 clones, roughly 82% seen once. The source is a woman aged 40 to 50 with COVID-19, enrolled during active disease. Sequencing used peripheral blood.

CDR3 protein: CASRGQPNTEAFF. Here the CDR3 DNA reads TGTGCCAGCAGGGGACAGCCGAACACTGAAGCTTTCTTT. This chain connects TRBV5-6 to TRBJ1-1; 7 bases align to TRBD1. J was trimmed by 1 base and V by 5 bases; bases with no gene match: 2. The CDR3 runs to 13 residues. CDR1 SGHDT and CDR2 YYEEEE come from the germline V gene.